The 4 T cell receptor beta chains in this list originate from one sample, sequenced in a study of T cells in Graves' hyperthyroidism and ophthalmopathy. The source material, RNA transcripts, was used to amplify TCR beta CDR3 regions. Initially, a first-round RT-PCR of the TCR CDR3 employed the HTBI primer set. MiXCR was run by TCRdb on the multiplex PCR reads, yielding one entry per CDR3 protein. The sample gives 700,000 to 950,000 distinct CDR3 sequences, roughly a third of which show up once; roughly 31% is in the top ten. The specimen was blood. Source of these receptors: a woman aged 40 to 49 with Graves' hyperthyroidism.

This clonotype was counted between two and nine times. The chain links TRBV5-1 to TRBJ2-2; TRBD2 matches 8 bases. The length of the CDR3 is 14 residues. Germline CDR1 and CDR2: SGHRS and YFSETQ. The V and J ends lost 7 bases and 3 bases, in that order; junction bases with no gene match: 5. CDR3 in amino acids: CASSREGDTGELFF. The CDR3 DNA reads TGCGCCAGCTCCCGGGAGGGAGACACCGGGGAGCTGTTTTTT.

The V gene is TRBV28, the J gene TRBJ2-5; the match to TRBD1 covers 8 bases. Germline V CDR1 and CDR2: MDHEN, SYDVKM. Trimming at V came to 2 bases and at J to 3 bases, leaving 11 bases not matched to a gene. The CDR3 is 17 residues long. CDR3 in DNA: TGTGCCAGCAGTTTAGGCGATCAGGGGGCTGGAAAAGAGACCCAGTACTTC. This codes for CASSLGDQGAGKETQYF.

This clonotype was seen only a few times. This rearrangement joins TRBV12-3 or TRBV12-4 to TRBJ2-6; D might be TRBD2 (5 bases). The ends were cut back, 7 bases at V and 1 base at J, with 11 bases in the middle. The CDR3 is 15 amino acids. The CDR3 protein is CASISGKSGANVLTF. CDR3 in DNA: TGTGCCAGCATCAGCGGAAAATCTGGGGCCAACGTCCTGACTTTC.

Ten or more counts support this clonotype. The genes are TRBV7-9 and TRBJ1-1; D is undetermined. Deletions cut 5 bases from V and 2 bases from J, with 12 bases between. Germline CDR1 is SEHNR and CDR2 is FQNEAQ (reference sequence). The CDR3 covers 14 residues. The CDR3, as DNA: TGTGCCAGCAGCATACAAACACTAAACACTGAAGCTTTCTTT. Its translation is CASSIQTLNTEAFF.